This record looks at one TCR beta chain sequence and its context. This sample is drawn from a study of blood T cell repertoires in COVID-19. On the study more broadly: Sample material is recorded as cDNA or gDNA derived from T cells, B-cell-depleted T cells, or PBMCs.

V shed 4 bases and J 1 base; nucleotides not matched to a gene: 6. CDR3 length: 18 amino acids. Germline V gene data show CDR1 as LNHDA and CDR2 as SQIVND (reference sequence). Those enrolled, adults aged about 18 to 89 years, came from about two dozen US areas. Original processing methods: Estimation of nucleated cell counts relied on the amplification of reference gene primers. Measured with immunoSEQ multiplex PCR; TCRdb has only the in-frame clones, and not every one. V and J calls and clone size are those listed in that table; D and trimming were worked out from the DNA. The sample has approximately 480,000 clones, around 90% seen once; the top ten hold approximately 0.7%.

This TCR derives from a woman between 18 and 29 years old who had recovered from COVID-19. The material sequenced was PBMCs or T cells enriched from blood (not recorded which). V and J are TRBV19 and TRBJ2-1, with 14 nucleotides matching TRBD2. The CDR3 DNA reads as TGTGCCAGTAGTACCAGGACTAGCGGGGGGATGTCCTACAATGAGCAGTTCTTC. Amino acids: CASSTRTSGGMSYNEQFF.